These T cell receptor beta chains were read from a single sample in a study of a mutant IDH1 vaccine in newly diagnosed glioma. These receptors' targets are unknown. Repertoires were generated with immunoSEQ multiplex PCR, while TCRdb's copy carries only in-frame clones and drops some. The sample lists fewer than 85,000 clones, roughly four fifths seen once, with around 5% in the top ten. The starting material was PBMCs, obtained from a glioma patient whose treatment included an IDH1 peptide vaccine. Receptor source: a man aged 35-49 years with glioma. Both conserved end residues are part of each CDR3. Each record gives: V gene, clone size, J gene, D gene, CDR3 protein, CDR3 DNA. The D gene is left open where the match is weak. Size is stated for part of the rows, as once, few or many counts, or as a class when the clone is expanded.

>TRBV9|-|TRBJ2-1|TRBD2
CASSARSGGHNEQFF
TGTGCCAGCAGCGCACGAAGCGGGGGGCACAATGAGCAGTTCTTC
>TRBV2|-|TRBJ2-7|-
CASSELWQYSYEQYF
TGTGCCAGCAGTGAACTTTGGCAGTACTCCTACGAGCAGTACTTC
>TRBV7-8|-|TRBJ1-2|-
CASSLGLYYGYTF
TGTGCCAGCAGCTTAGGGCTATACTATGGCTACACCTTC
>TRBV11-1|-|TRBJ1-2|-
CASSLRGSPNYGYTF
TGTGCCAGCAGCTTAAGAGGCAGCCCTAACTATGGCTACACCTTC
>TRBV5-7|few|TRBJ2-1|TRBD1
CASSLRGQGAPEQFF
TGTGCCAGCAGCTTGAGGGGACAGGGGGCGCCTGAGCAGTTCTTC
>TRBV30|-|TRBJ1-3|-
CAWSVGGAYGNTIYF
TGTGCCTGGAGTGTCGGGGGCGCGTATGGAAACACCATATATTTT
>TRBV5-1|-|TRBJ1-1|-
CASSLEGPANTEASF
TGCGCCAGCAGCTTGGAAGGACCGGCGAACACTGAAGCTTCCTTT
>TRBV4-2|-|TRBJ2-5|TRBD2
CASSVALAGEETQYF
TGTGCCAGCAGTGTCGCTCTAGCGGGCGAAGAGACCCAGTACTTC
>TRBV7-2|-|TRBJ2-5|-
CASSLMSVGGETQYF
TGTGCCAGCAGCTTAATGTCGGTGGGGGGAGAGACCCAGTACTTC
>TRBV28|-|TRBJ2-5|-
CASSFLQDQETQYF
TGTGCCAGCAGTTTTCTACAGGACCAAGAGACCCAGTACTTC